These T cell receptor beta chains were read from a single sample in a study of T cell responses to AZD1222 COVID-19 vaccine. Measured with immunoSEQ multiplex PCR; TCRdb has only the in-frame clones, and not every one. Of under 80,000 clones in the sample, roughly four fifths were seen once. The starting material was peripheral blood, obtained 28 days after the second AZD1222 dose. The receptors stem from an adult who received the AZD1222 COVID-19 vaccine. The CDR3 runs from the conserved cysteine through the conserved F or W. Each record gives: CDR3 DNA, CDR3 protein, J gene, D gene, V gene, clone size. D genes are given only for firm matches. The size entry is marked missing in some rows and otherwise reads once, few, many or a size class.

cdr3_nt: TGTGCCAGCAGTTTCGAGGGGGGGCCCTACGAGCAGTACTTC
cdr3_aa: CASSFEGGPYEQYF
j_call: TRBJ2-7
d_call: NA
v_call: TRBV27
clone_size: NA

cdr3_nt: TGTGCCACCAGTGGTAACAGGGGGCACTACTACAATGAGCAGTTCTTC
cdr3_aa: CATSGNRGHYYNEQFF
j_call: TRBJ2-1
d_call: TRBD1
v_call: TRBV24-1
clone_size: NA

cdr3_nt: TGTGCCAGCAGCTTACGTGTGGCGGGTAACTACGAGCAGTACTTC
cdr3_aa: CASSLRVAGNYEQYF
j_call: TRBJ2-7
d_call: NA
v_call: TRBV7-2
clone_size: NA

cdr3_nt: TGTGCCAGCAGTTGGGGCCAGGGGAAAAACTACGAGCAGTACTTC
cdr3_aa: CASSWGQGKNYEQYF
j_call: TRBJ2-7
d_call: NA
v_call: TRBV27
clone_size: NA

cdr3_nt: TGTGCCAGCAGCTTAGGGGGCCTTAATGAAAAACTGTTTTTT
cdr3_aa: CASSLGGLNEKLFF
j_call: TRBJ1-4
d_call: NA
v_call: TRBV7-2
clone_size: once

cdr3_nt: TGTGCCAGCAGTTTTGCCAGGGAGAGCTCCTACGAGCAGTACTTC
cdr3_aa: CASSFARESSYEQYF
j_call: TRBJ2-7
d_call: NA
v_call: TRBV28
clone_size: NA

cdr3_nt: TGTGCCAGCAGCCAAGTGGCGGGAAACGAGCAGTACTTC
cdr3_aa: CASSQVAGNEQYF
j_call: TRBJ2-7
d_call: NA
v_call: TRBV4-2
clone_size: few

cdr3_nt: TGTGCCAGCAGCCAGGACGCAAGCCTGGTCTATGGCTACACCTTC
cdr3_aa: CASSQDASLVYGYTF
j_call: TRBJ1-2
d_call: NA
v_call: TRBV4-2
clone_size: few

cdr3_nt: TGTGCCAGCAGCCAAGAGTCTGTTTGGGCAGGTCAGAACACTGAAGCTTTCTTT
cdr3_aa: CASSQESVWAGQNTEAFF
j_call: TRBJ1-1
d_call: NA
v_call: TRBV14
clone_size: few

cdr3_nt: TGTGCCAGCAGCTTACAGGGCGTCACTGAAGCTTTCTTT
cdr3_aa: CASSLQGVTEAFF
j_call: TRBJ1-1
d_call: NA
v_call: TRBV7-2
clone_size: NA

cdr3_nt: TGCAGCGTTGATGGGGTGCAGGGACCCACCTACGAGCAGTACTTC
cdr3_aa: CSVDGVQGPTYEQYF
j_call: TRBJ2-7
d_call: NA
v_call: TRBV29-1
clone_size: NA

cdr3_nt: TGTGCCAGCAGCTCCCAGGGGGGGGCGGGCACTGAAGCTTTCTTT
cdr3_aa: CASSSQGGAGTEAFF
j_call: TRBJ1-1
d_call: TRBD1
v_call: TRBV7-2
clone_size: NA

cdr3_nt: TGCGCCAGCAGCCAAGGGGGTAGCTCCTACAATGAGCAGTTCTTC
cdr3_aa: CASSQGGSSYNEQFF
j_call: TRBJ2-1
d_call: NA
v_call: TRBV4-3
clone_size: NA

cdr3_nt: TGTGCCAGCAGAAGTTCCACGAACACCGGGGAGCTGTTTTTT
cdr3_aa: CASRSSTNTGELFF
j_call: TRBJ2-2
d_call: NA
v_call: TRBV28
clone_size: NA

cdr3_nt: TGTGCCACCAGCAGAGAAGGAGGTTATAGCAATCAGCCCCAGCATTTT
cdr3_aa: CATSREGGYSNQPQHF
j_call: TRBJ1-5
d_call: NA
v_call: TRBV15
clone_size: NA

cdr3_nt: TGTGCCGCTCGGGTCTACGGGGAGCTGTTTTTT
cdr3_aa: CAARVYGELFF
j_call: TRBJ2-2
d_call: NA
v_call: TRBV12-5
clone_size: NA

cdr3_nt: TGTGCCAGTAATCTAGGGACAGTAATTTTCGATGAGCAGTTCTTC
cdr3_aa: CASNLGTVIFDEQFF
j_call: TRBJ2-1
d_call: TRBD1
v_call: TRBV19
clone_size: NA

cdr3_nt: TGTGCCAGCGACACCGGGACTCTGAACGAGCAGTACTTC
cdr3_aa: CASDTGTLNEQYF
j_call: TRBJ2-7
d_call: NA
v_call: TRBV28
clone_size: NA

cdr3_nt: TGTGCCAGCAGCCCGGTTGGGACTAGCGGCTACGAGCAGTACTTC
cdr3_aa: CASSPVGTSGYEQYF
j_call: TRBJ2-7
d_call: TRBD2
v_call: TRBV9
clone_size: NA

cdr3_nt: TGTGCCAGCAGCTTACGTCGTATTTCATCGGGTGAAGCTTTCTTT
cdr3_aa: CASSLRRISSGEAFF
j_call: TRBJ1-1
d_call: NA
v_call: TRBV7-2
clone_size: NA

cdr3_nt: TGTGCCAGCAGTTTGCTCACGGGGGCGGGAGGGCCTCACACCGGGGAGCTGTTTTTT
cdr3_aa: CASSLLTGAGGPHTGELFF
j_call: TRBJ2-2
d_call: TRBD2
v_call: TRBV28
clone_size: NA

cdr3_nt: TGTGCCAGTAGTATCGCGGGGCGCGAGCAGTACTTC
cdr3_aa: CASSIAGREQYF
j_call: TRBJ2-7
d_call: NA
v_call: TRBV19
clone_size: NA

cdr3_nt: TGTGCCAGCGCCTTCCGGGGGGTCGCGGCCTACGAGCAGTACTTC
cdr3_aa: CASAFRGVAAYEQYF
j_call: TRBJ2-7
d_call: TRBD2
v_call: TRBV28
clone_size: NA

cdr3_nt: TGTGCCAGTACCTCAGCGGGAGGTTGGGATGAGCAGTTCTTC
cdr3_aa: CASTSAGGWDEQFF
j_call: TRBJ2-1
d_call: TRBD2
v_call: TRBV19
clone_size: NA

cdr3_nt: TGTGCCAGCAGTTCCGGGACTGCCGTTGAAGCTTTCTTT
cdr3_aa: CASSSGTAVEAFF
j_call: TRBJ1-1
d_call: NA
v_call: TRBV12-3/TRBV12-4
clone_size: NA

cdr3_nt: TGTGCCACCAGTGTCGGAACGGACAGGGGCCAAATTAACTATGGCTACACCTTC
cdr3_aa: CATSVGTDRGQINYGYTF
j_call: TRBJ1-2
d_call: TRBD1
v_call: TRBV24-1
clone_size: NA

cdr3_nt: TGTGCCAGCAGCGTAGATGGAGGGGCGGACTATGGCTACACCTTC
cdr3_aa: CASSVDGGADYGYTF
j_call: TRBJ1-2
d_call: NA
v_call: TRBV9
clone_size: few

cdr3_nt: TGTGCCATCAGTGAGATTAGCGGGAGTATTGAGCAGTACTTC
cdr3_aa: CAISEISGSIEQYF
j_call: TRBJ2-7
d_call: TRBD2
v_call: TRBV10-3
clone_size: NA

cdr3_nt: TGCAGTGCTAGTAAGCAGAGAGATCAGCCCCAGCATTTT
cdr3_aa: CSASKQRDQPQHF
j_call: TRBJ1-5
d_call: NA
v_call: TRBV20-1
clone_size: NA

cdr3_nt: TGTGCCTTGGCGGGACAGCAGAACACTGAAGCTTTCTTT
cdr3_aa: CALAGQQNTEAFF
j_call: TRBJ1-1
d_call: TRBD1
v_call: TRBV7-9
clone_size: NA

cdr3_nt: TGTGCCAGCAGTGTATTGGGACTAGCGGGAGTCGCAGATACGCAGTATTTT
cdr3_aa: CASSVLGLAGVADTQYF
j_call: TRBJ2-3
d_call: TRBD2
v_call: TRBV27
clone_size: NA

cdr3_nt: TGTGCCATCAAAACGGCAGGGGACAGGGATCACTATGGCTACACCTTC
cdr3_aa: CAIKTAGDRDHYGYTF
j_call: TRBJ1-2
d_call: TRBD1
v_call: TRBV10-3
clone_size: NA

cdr3_nt: TGTGCCAGCAGCTTAAGAGGGGCAGTAGATTCCACCGGGGAGCTGTTTTTT
cdr3_aa: CASSLRGAVDSTGELFF
j_call: TRBJ2-2
d_call: NA
v_call: TRBV7-3
clone_size: NA

cdr3_nt: TGTGCCAGCAGCCAAGTATTCGGGACAGGGGGAGGTGGAAACACCATATATTTT
cdr3_aa: CASSQVFGTGGGGNTIYF
j_call: TRBJ1-3
d_call: TRBD1
v_call: TRBV4-2
clone_size: NA

cdr3_nt: TGTGCCAGCAGCACGGGCAGGGTCCCTATGAACACTGAAGCTTTCTTT
cdr3_aa: CASSTGRVPMNTEAFF
j_call: TRBJ1-1
d_call: NA
v_call: TRBV21-1
clone_size: NA

cdr3_nt: TGTGCCAGCAGCTTAGGACAGTTCCCTGAAGCTTTCTTT
cdr3_aa: CASSLGQFPEAFF
j_call: TRBJ1-1
d_call: NA
v_call: TRBV7-8
clone_size: few

cdr3_nt: TGCGCCAGCAGTCAATCGTGGTTCCCAAATCAGCCCCAGCATTTT
cdr3_aa: CASSQSWFPNQPQHF
j_call: TRBJ1-5
d_call: NA
v_call: TRBV23-1
clone_size: NA